The 32 T cell receptor beta chains listed next were all sequenced from one sample in a study of T cell repertoires in cytomegalovirus infection. Each CDR3 protein gets one entry after TCRdb re-called the reads with MiXCR. Found here are 150,000 to 160,000 distinct CDR3 sequences, around 20% of them singletons; the top ten hold about 10%. The sample comprised PBMCs. The receptors were gathered from a human donor in good health (CMV status not recorded). Some clones in this sample may be carry-over from other donors' samples.

This clonotype was found a few times. V is TRBV29-1 and J is TRBJ2-5, with a tentative D call TRBD1 (6 bases). Trimming pared 4 bases from V and 5 bases from J, leaving 14 bases between. The V gene's germline CDR1 is SQVTM and CDR2 ANQGSEA. This CDR3 is 13 amino acids long. The CDR3 coding sequence is TGCAGCGTTGCCGGGCAGGGGTGGGAGACCCAGTACTTC. This gives the protein CSVAGQGWETQYF.

This clonotype was recorded only once. A much larger clone is a single base away; this may be a read error. The chain uses TRBV2 and TRBJ1-2, with TRBD1 identical over 8 bases. This CDR3 has 13 residues. V lost 5 bases, J lost 4 bases, and 3 bases stayed unmatched. Germline CDR1 reads SNHLY; CDR2 reads FYNNEI. CDR3 residues: CASSSGQVYGYTF. CDR3 coding DNA: TGTGCCAGCAGTTCGGGACAGGTCTATGGCTACACCTTC. The entire variable domain, with the rest obtained from reference TRBV2 and TRBJ1-2, is as follows: EPEVTQTPSHQVTQMGQEVILRCVPISNHLYFYWYRQILGQKVEFLVSFYNNEISEKSEIFDDQFSVERPDGSNFTLKIRSTKLEDSAMYFCASSSGQVYGYTFGSGTRLTVV.

This clonotype appeared many times. The J gene is TRBJ1-1, the V gene TRBV6-5, with a possible D match to TRBD1 (5 bases). Germline values: CDR1 MNHEY, CDR2 SVGAGI. Trimming took off 2 bases at V and 7 bases at J, with 11 bases between the two ends. The CDR3 runs to 13 residues. The CDR3 sequence is CASSYRGGDEAFF. The CDR3 DNA reads as TGTGCCAGCAGTTACAGGGGCGGCGATGAAGCTTTCTTT.

This clonotype was observed at least ten times. This chain joins TRBV20-1 and TRBJ2-1; D is perhaps TRBD2 (5 bases). With 0 bases removed from V and 4 bases from J, the gap between germline ends came to 16 bases. CDR3 length: 16 amino acids. Germline V lookup: CDR1 DFQATT, CDR2 SNEGSKA (reference sequence). The DNA for the CDR3 is TGCAGTGCTAGAGACGTAGCGCGAGATATTTACAATGAGCAGTTCTTC. It codes for CSARDVARDIYNEQFF.

The J gene is TRBJ2-1, the V gene TRBV28, with 10 bases that match TRBD2. V shed 4 bases, J shed 8 bases, and the junction held 8 bases outside the gene matches. Germline assignment: CDR1 MDHEN and CDR2 SYDVKM. The CDR3 has 15 amino acids. This CDR3 reads CASSSAGGLLDEQFF. As DNA, the CDR3 is TGTGCCAGCAGTTCAGCGGGAGGGCTCTTAGATGAGCAGTTCTTC.

The chain joins TRBV7-9 to TRBJ2-7; 7 nucleotides align to TRBD2. CDR3 size: 15 residues. Germline V gene data show CDR1 as SEHNR and CDR2 as FQNEAQ (reference sequence). V lost 5 bases, J lost 0 bases, and 7 bases stayed unmatched. The CDR3 region is CASSLRGGGSYEQYF. The CDR3 region has the DNA TGTGCCAGCAGCCTACGGGGCGGGGGCTCCTACGAGCAGTACTTC.

This clonotype came up many times. This chain uses TRBV2 with TRBJ2-3, with D uncertain. Trimming left V 2 bases short and J 2 bases short, with 5 bases between. Germline lookup yields CDR1 SNHLY and CDR2 FYNNEI. CDR3 size: 13 residues. In DNA form, the CDR3 reads TGTGCCAGCAGTGAACCTTTCACAGATACGCAGTATTTT. It yields the protein CASSEPFTDTQYF.

This clonotype was seen repeatedly, ten times or more. This chain connects TRBV7-2 to TRBJ1-1; no definite D call. Germline assignment: CDR1 SGHTA and CDR2 FQGNSA. The CDR3 contains 17 residues. V gave up 1 base and J gave up 0 bases, with 15 bases separating them. The CDR3 is CASSLVSGVLLNTEAFF. The DNA of the CDR3 is TGTGCCAGCAGCTTAGTCTCAGGAGTGCTGTTGAACACTGAAGCTTTCTTT.

This clonotype was seen a single time. An end of the junction differs from the germline gene, which may be a read error. This chain uses TRBV2 with TRBJ2-1; 12 bases are shared with TRBD1. CDR3 length: 14 amino acids. Germline V gene lookup returns CDR1 SNHLY and CDR2 FYNNEI. The CDR3 region has the DNA TGTGCCAGCAGCGAAGGGACAGGGGGCGTTGAGCAGTTCTTC. Translating gives CASSEGTGGVEQFF.

This clonotype has only one observation. The rearrangement joins TRBV28 to TRBJ1-2, with D maybe TRBD1 (5 bases). V lost 3 bases and J lost 2, with 10 bases in between. The germline V gene encodes CDR1 MDHEN and CDR2 SYDVKM. The CDR3 spans 14 residues. The CDR3 bases are TGTGCCAGCAGTTTGGCAGGGACCAACTATGGCTACACCTTC. Protein sequence: CASSLAGTNYGYTF.

This clonotype has only a few counts. The chain's CDR3 is CASRGLRASGELFF. The CDR3 coding sequence is TGTGCCAGCCGGGGACTGCGTGCCAGCGGGGAGCTGTTTTTT. This sequence joins TRBV7-2 and TRBJ2-2, with D perhaps TRBD2 (6 bases). The germline V gene has CDR1 SGHTA and CDR2 FQGNSA. This CDR3 comprises 14 residues. V was pared by 8 bases and J by 7 bases, with 17 bases between.

CDR3 loop: CASRISTKGQRPEAFF. CDR3 DNA: TGTGCCAGCAGAATCTCGACTAAGGGACAGCGCCCTGAAGCTTTCTTT. The chain employs TRBV28 and TRBJ1-1; TRBD1 matches 7 bases. The V gene end was trimmed by 6 bases and the J gene end by 6 bases; junction bases not matched to a gene: 16. There are 16 residues in the CDR3. Germline CDR1 MDHEN, CDR2 SYDVKM.

This chain joins TRBV12-3 or TRBV12-4 and TRBJ2-7; 10 bases agree with TRBD2. With 6 bases clipped from V and 4 bases from J, the junction kept 9 bases outside the gene matches. The CDR3 extends over 15 amino acids. CDR3 sequence (DNA): TGTGCCAGCAGAACCAGCGGGAGGGGGGGTTACGAGCAGTACTTC. It is translated as CASRTSGRGGYEQYF.

In its sample, this clonotype was seen a few times. CDR3 DNA: TGTGCCAGCAGCTTGAAGTCCTATAATTCACCCCTCCACTTT. It translates to CASSLKSYNSPLHF. The rearrangement links TRBV7-8 to TRBJ1-6; no firm D call. The CDR3 runs to 14 residues. Trimming removed 3 bases at V and 1 base at J, with 4 bases between. The germline V gene has CDR1 SGHVS and CDR2 FQNEAQ.

The chain links TRBV7-9 to TRBJ1-1; a weak D match, TRBD1 (5 bases). CDR1 and CDR2 from the germline V gene are SEHNR and FQNEAQ (reference sequence). The CDR3 runs 14 residues. The V end was cut by 2 bases, the J end by 5 bases, with 12 bases between. CDR3 nucleotides: TGTGCCAGCAGCTTAAAAGCTGAGGGGACTGAAGCTTTCTTT. Its protein is CASSLKAEGTEAFF.

The sample holds many counts of this clonotype. This chain connects TRBV12-3 or TRBV12-4 to TRBJ2-6, with a possible D match to TRBD1 (5 bases). Trimming took off 3 bases at V and 4 bases at J, with 10 bases between the two ends. The CDR3 totals 15 residues. The CDR3 region is CASSFAGPGANVLTF. The CDR3 coding sequence is TGTGCCAGCAGTTTTGCAGGGCCCGGGGCCAACGTCCTGACTTTC.

A few counts support this clonotype. The chain employs TRBV9 and TRBJ2-1; 10 bases agree with TRBD2. J was trimmed by 3 bases and V by 4 bases; bases with no gene match: 7. The CDR3 sequence is 16 residues long. Germline V gives CDR1 SGDLS, CDR2 YYNGEE. The chain's CDR3 is CASSPRTSGIYNEQFF. CDR3 nucleotides: TGTGCCAGCAGCCCCCGGACTAGCGGAATCTACAATGAGCAGTTCTTC.

This clonotype appeared a few times. V is TRBV4-3 and J is TRBJ1-4, with 9 bases matching TRBD1. Germline CDR1 LGHNA, CDR2 YSLEER. J gave up 7 bases and V 1 base, and 7 bases lay outside the gene matches. The length of the CDR3 is 16 residues. The CDR3 DNA reads as TGCGCCAGCAGCCAAGGACAGGGGGAATGGAGTGAAAAACTGTTTTTT. Protein: CASSQGQGEWSEKLFF.

This clonotype was recorded a few times. The chain combines TRBV25-1 with TRBJ2-3, with a weak D call TRBD2 (5 bases). Germline V gene sequence: CDR1 MGHDK, CDR2 SYGVNS. There are 14 residues in the CDR3. The V end lost 3 bases, the J end lost 6 bases, and 13 bases lay between the germline ends. DNA of the CDR3: TGTGCCAGCAGTGATCTAGGAGGTCAGGATACGCAGTATTTT. Translating it yields CASSDLGGQDTQYF.

This clonotype has a handful of counts. J is TRBJ2-7 and V is TRBV12-3 or TRBV12-4; D uncertain. Trimming shortened V by 6 bases and J by 5 bases, and 14 bases separated the two germline ends. CDR3 length: 13 residues. The CDR3 protein is CASSQLDIHEQYF. In nucleotides, the CDR3 is TGTGCCAGCAGCCAACTCGACATACACGAGCAGTACTTC.

This clonotype was seen more than once but under ten times. The CDR3 region is CASSPGGPGGDEQFF. CDR3 DNA: TGTGCCAGCAGCCCCGGGGGACCTGGGGGGGATGAGCAGTTCTTC. V gene TRBV11-3 combines with J gene TRBJ2-1; 7 nucleotides match TRBD2. From germline, CDR1 is SGHNT and CDR2 YENEEA. The CDR3 has 15 amino acids. Germline trimming cut 5 bases from V and 8 bases from J; bases unmatched to any gene: 12.

This clonotype was observed at least ten times. The V and J genes are TRBV7-2 and TRBJ2-7; 7 bases are a match to TRBD1. CDR1 SGHTA and CDR2 FQGNSA come from the germline V gene. V shed 7 bases and J 2 bases; nucleotides not matched to a gene: 5. The CDR3 contains 13 residues. This CDR3 is CASTLGQTYEQYF. CDR3 coding DNA: TGTGCCAGCACCCTGGGACAGACCTACGAGCAGTACTTC.

Only a few counts were recorded for this clonotype. The chain recombines TRBV11-2 with TRBJ2-5; 9 bases match TRBD2. V lost 5 bases and J lost 4; bases outside the gene matches: 8. The CDR3 loop spans 15 amino acids. CDR1 and CDR2 (germline): SGHAT, FQNNGV. CDR3 nucleotide sequence: TGTGCCAGCAGCCCCGCGGGGGGGGAGGGAGAGACCCAGTACTTC. Its translation is CASSPAGGEGETQYF.

This clonotype was counted only a few times. The V gene is TRBV7-9, the J gene TRBJ1-1; TRBD1 agrees at 8 bases. From germline, CDR1 is SEHNR and CDR2 FQNEAQ (reference sequence). V trimming: 8 bases; J trimming: 0 bases; junction bases outside the gene matches: 14. The CDR3 extends over 17 amino acids. The CDR3 DNA reads TGTGCCAGCCGTTGGGGGCGGACAGGGCGCATGAACACTGAAGCTTTCTTT. Translation gives CASRWGRTGRMNTEAFF.

This rearrangement joins TRBV27 to TRBJ2-1; no firm D call. Germline lookup yields CDR1 MNHEY and CDR2 SMNVEV (reference sequence). The CDR3 consists of 14 residues. The V gene lost 8 bases and the J gene lost 0 bases, with 11 bases spanning the gap. CDR3 nucleotide sequence: TGTGCCAGCGGAATGTTTAGCTCCTACAATGAGCAGTTCTTC. Translation: CASGMFSSYNEQFF.

In the case of this clonotype: One junction end disagrees with the germline gene, perhaps due to a read error. The chain combines TRBV10-3 with TRBJ2-4; no clear D. Germline CDR1 is ENHRY and CDR2 is SYGVKD. This CDR3 region has 13 residues. This chain's CDR3 is CAFSDEGVNIQYF. The DNA of the CDR3 is TGTGCCTTCAGTGATGAAGGCGTGAACATTCAGTACTTC.

This clonotype was observed a few times. The chain couples TRBV20-1 to TRBJ2-2; D gene unclear. The CDR3 consists of 13 residues. The germline V and J ends were trimmed by 2 bases and 1 base, with 5 bases remaining between them. The germline gives CDR1 DFQATT, CDR2 SNEGSKA (reference sequence). The CDR3 DNA is TGCAGTGCTAGAACGGAGAACACCGGGGAGCTGTTTTTT. This gives the protein CSARTENTGELFF.

The CDR3 protein is CATSDASGLASNEQFF. The CDR3 DNA sequence: TGTGCCACCAGTGATGCGTCGGGACTAGCGTCCAATGAGCAGTTCTTC. This chain connects TRBV24-1 to TRBJ2-1; 10 nucleotides agree with TRBD2. Looked up from germline, CDR1 is KGHDR and CDR2 is SFDVKD. The CDR3 totals 16 residues. V gave up 3 bases and J gave up 6 bases; unmatched junction bases: 7.

This clonotype was picked up a small number of times. The chain uses TRBV6-6 and TRBJ2-5; D perhaps matches TRBD2 (6 bases). The germline V and J ends were trimmed by 2 bases and 7 bases, with 14 bases remaining between them. The CDR3 extends over 14 amino acids. Germline CDR1 and CDR2: MNHNY and SVGAGI (reference sequence). CDR3 in DNA: TGTGCCAGCAGTTACCTGGGGGGTTCAGCGACCCAGTACTTC. Protein product: CASSYLGGSATQYF.

The chain uses TRBV5-4 and TRBJ2-5, with a possible D match to TRBD1 (6 bases). The CDR3 covers 15 residues. Trimming stripped 5 bases from V and 2 bases from J, with 16 bases between. Germline values: CDR1 SGHNT, CDR2 YYREEE (reference sequence). The CDR3 here is CASRSSGQLQETQYF. The CDR3 coding sequence is TGTGCCAGCAGAAGTAGTGGACAGCTACAAGAGACCCAGTACTTC.

About this clonotype: This could be a read error, since a much larger clone is one nucleotide away. The V call is TRBV7-2, the J call TRBJ2-5; TRBD1 aligns across 7 bases. V trimming: 3 bases; J trimming: 5 bases; junction bases outside the gene matches: 6. This CDR3 region has 14 residues. In germline, CDR1 is SGHTA, CDR2 FQGNSA. This CDR3 reads CASSLTGCMETQYF. The CDR3 nucleotides are TGTGCCAGCAGCTTGACAGGGTGCATGGAGACCCAGTACTTC.

The rearrangement uses TRBV29-1 and TRBJ1-1; D is uncertain. There are 12 residues in the CDR3. In germline, CDR1 is SQVTM, CDR2 ANQGSEA. V was clipped by 5 bases and J by 4 bases, with 11 bases between them. The CDR3 loop reads CSVSDRSTEAFF. For the CDR3, the DNA is TGCAGCGTTTCGGATAGGAGCACTGAAGCTTTCTTT.